This T cell receptor (beta chain) appears in the sequencing data of a study of shared clonotypes between healthy human individuals. Study overall: The donors, a couple of women and three men, were aged 18 to 49.

Unsorted PBMCs provided DNA that was sequenced on ten immunoSEQ deep assay plates. Some clones are missing from TCRdb's copy, which holds only in-frame ones; the method was immunoSEQ multiplex PCR. There are about 530,000 clones in the sample; over 60% occur only once, and around 12% lies in the top ten. All donors were healthy HIV-negative adults lacking recent acute infections or vaccinations. The receptor was derived from a woman in her thirties or forties in good health. Some clones in this sample may be carry-over from other donors' samples. Sequenced: PBMCs.

The CDR3 coding sequence is TGTGCCAGCAGTTACCAGGGTGGTCAGCCCCAGCATTTT. Its protein is CASSYQGGQPQHF. The V call is TRBV6-5, the J call TRBJ1-5, with D perhaps TRBD1 (5 bases). The germline V and J ends were trimmed by 2 bases and 6 bases, with 8 bases remaining between them. Germline V lookup: CDR1 MNHEY, CDR2 SVGAGI. The CDR3 contains 13 residues.